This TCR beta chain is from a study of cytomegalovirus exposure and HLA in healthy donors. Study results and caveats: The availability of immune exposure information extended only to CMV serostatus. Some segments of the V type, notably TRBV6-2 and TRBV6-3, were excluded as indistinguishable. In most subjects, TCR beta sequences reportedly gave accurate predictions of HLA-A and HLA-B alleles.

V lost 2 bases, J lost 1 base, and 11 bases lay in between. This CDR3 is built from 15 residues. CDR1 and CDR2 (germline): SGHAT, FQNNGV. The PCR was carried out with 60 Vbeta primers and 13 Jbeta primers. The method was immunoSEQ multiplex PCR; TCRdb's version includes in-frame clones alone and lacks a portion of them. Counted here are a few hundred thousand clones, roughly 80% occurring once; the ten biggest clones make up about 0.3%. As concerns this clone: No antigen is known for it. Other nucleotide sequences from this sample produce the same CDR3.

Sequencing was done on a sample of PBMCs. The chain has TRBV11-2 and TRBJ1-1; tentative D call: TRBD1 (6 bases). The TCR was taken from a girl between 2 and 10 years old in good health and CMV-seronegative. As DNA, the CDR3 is TGTGCCAGCAGCTTAATAGGGGGACGGAACACTGAAGCTTTCTTT. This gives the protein CASSLIGGRNTEAFF. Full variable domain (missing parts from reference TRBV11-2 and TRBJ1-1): EAGVAQSPRYKIIEKRQSVAFWCNPISGHATLYWYQQILGQGPKLLIQFQNNGVVDDSQLPKDRFSAERLKGVDSTLKIQPAKLEDSAVYLCASSLIGGRNTEAFFGQGTRLTVV.